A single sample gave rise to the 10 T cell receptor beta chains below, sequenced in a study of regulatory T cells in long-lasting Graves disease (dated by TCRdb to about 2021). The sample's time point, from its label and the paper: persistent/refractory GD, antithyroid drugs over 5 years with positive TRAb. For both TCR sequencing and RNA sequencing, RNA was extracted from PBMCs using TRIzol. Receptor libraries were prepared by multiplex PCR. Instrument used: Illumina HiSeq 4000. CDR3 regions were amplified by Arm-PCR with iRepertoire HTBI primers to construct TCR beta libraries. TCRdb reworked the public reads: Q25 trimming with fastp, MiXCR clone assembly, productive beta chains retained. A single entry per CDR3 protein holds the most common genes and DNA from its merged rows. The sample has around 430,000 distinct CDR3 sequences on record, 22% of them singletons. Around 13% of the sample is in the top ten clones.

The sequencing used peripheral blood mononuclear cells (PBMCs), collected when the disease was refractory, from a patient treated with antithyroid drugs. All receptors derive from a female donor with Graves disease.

Here the CDR3 DNA reads TGTGCCAGCAGAACTACCGGGACAGGTAGGAGTGGCTACACCTTC. Translation gives CASRTTGTGRSGYTF. This chain connects TRBV6-2 or TRBV6-3 to TRBJ1-2; 8 bases agree with TRBD1. Germline values: CDR1 MNHEY, CDR2 SVGEGT. V lost 6 bases to trimming and J lost 7 bases; unmatched junction nucleotides: 13. This CDR3 contains 15 residues.

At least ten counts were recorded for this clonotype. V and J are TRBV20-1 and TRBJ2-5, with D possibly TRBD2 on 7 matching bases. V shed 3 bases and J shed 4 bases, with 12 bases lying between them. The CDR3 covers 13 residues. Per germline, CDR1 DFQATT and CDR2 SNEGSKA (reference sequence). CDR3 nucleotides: TGCAGTGCTAGTCCTGGGGGGGCAGAGACCCAGTACTTC. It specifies CSASPGGAETQYF.

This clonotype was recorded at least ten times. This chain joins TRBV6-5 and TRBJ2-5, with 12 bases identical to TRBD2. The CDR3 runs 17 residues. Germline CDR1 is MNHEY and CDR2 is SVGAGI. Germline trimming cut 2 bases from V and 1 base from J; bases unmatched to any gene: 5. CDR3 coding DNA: TGTGCCAGCAGTTACCCGGGACTAGCGGGTGGCCAAGAGACCCAGTACTTC. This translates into CASSYPGLAGGQETQYF.

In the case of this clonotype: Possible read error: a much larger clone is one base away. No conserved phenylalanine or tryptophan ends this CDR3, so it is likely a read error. For the CDR3, the DNA is TGTGCCAGCAGCTTAGGGACTAGCGGGAGGTTTGACGAGCAGTACCTC. Translating it yields CASSLGTSGRFDEQYL. V and J are TRBV7-2 and TRBJ2-7; TRBD2 aligns across 14 bases. Germline V gene lookup returns CDR1 SGHTA and CDR2 FQGNSA. CDR3 length equals 16 residues. V gave up 1 base and J gave up 5 bases; unmatched junction bases: 4.

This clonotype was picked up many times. In DNA, the CDR3 is TGTGCCAGCCTAAACTCCGGGACAGACACGGAGCAGTACTTC. Encoded protein: CASLNSGTDTEQYF. The chain has TRBV19 and TRBJ2-7, with 7 bases fitting TRBD1. Germline V gene lookup returns CDR1 LNHDA and CDR2 SQIVND (reference sequence). The CDR3 extends over 14 amino acids. V trimming: 9 bases; J trimming: 7 bases; junction bases outside the gene matches: 15. Full variable domain (rest looked up from reference TRBV19 and TRBJ2-7): DGGITQSPKYLFRKEGQNVTLSCEQNLNHDAMYWYRQDPGQGLRLIYYSQIVNDFQKGDIAEGYSVSREKKESFPLTVTSAQKNPTAFYLCASLNSGTDTEQYFGPGTRLTVT.

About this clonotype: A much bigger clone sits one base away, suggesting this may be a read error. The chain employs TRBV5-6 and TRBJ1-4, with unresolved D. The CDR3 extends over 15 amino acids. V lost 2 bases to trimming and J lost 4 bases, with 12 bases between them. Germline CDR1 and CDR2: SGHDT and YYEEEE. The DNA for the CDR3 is TGTGCCAGCAGCTTCCCGTCGGACTATAATGAAAAACTGTTTTTT. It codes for CASSFPSDYNEKLFF.

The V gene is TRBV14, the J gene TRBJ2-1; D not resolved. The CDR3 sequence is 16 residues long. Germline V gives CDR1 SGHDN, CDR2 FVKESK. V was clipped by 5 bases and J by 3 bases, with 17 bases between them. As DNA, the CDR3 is TGTGCCAGCAGCTTAACGGACGATGAGAACTACAATGAGCAGTTCTTC. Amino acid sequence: CASSLTDDENYNEQFF.

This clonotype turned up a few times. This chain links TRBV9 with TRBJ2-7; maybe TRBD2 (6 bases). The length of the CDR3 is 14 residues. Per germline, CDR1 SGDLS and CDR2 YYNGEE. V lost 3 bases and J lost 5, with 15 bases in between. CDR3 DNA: TGTGCCAGCAGCGACTCAGGCCGGGGGAACGAGCAGTACTTC. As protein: CASSDSGRGNEQYF.

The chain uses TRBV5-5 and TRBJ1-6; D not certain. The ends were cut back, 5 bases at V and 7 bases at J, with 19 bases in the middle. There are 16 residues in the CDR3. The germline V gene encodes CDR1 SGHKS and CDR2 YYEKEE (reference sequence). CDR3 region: CASRSNPAGDNSPLHF. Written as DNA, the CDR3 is TGTGCCAGCAGATCCAACCCAGCCGGTGACAATTCACCCCTCCACTTT.

For the CDR3, the DNA is TGTGCCAGCAGCTTTCGCGGGGGCCCTAACTACGAGCAGTACTTC. Amino acid sequence: CASSFRGGPNYEQYF. The chain links TRBV14 to TRBJ2-7, with D possibly being TRBD2 (7 bases). Trimming took 5 bases from V and 3 from J, leaving 17 bases between them. Looked up from germline, CDR1 is SGHDN and CDR2 is FVKESK. The CDR3 loop spans 15 amino acids.